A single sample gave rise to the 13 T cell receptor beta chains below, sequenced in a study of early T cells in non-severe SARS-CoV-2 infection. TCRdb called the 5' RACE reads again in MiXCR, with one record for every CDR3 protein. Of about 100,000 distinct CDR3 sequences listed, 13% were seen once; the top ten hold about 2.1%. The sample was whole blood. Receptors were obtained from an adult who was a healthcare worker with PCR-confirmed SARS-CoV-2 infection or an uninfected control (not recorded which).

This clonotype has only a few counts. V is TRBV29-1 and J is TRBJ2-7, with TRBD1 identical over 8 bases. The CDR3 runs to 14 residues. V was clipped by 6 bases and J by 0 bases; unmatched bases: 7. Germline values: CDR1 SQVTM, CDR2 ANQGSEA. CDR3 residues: CSVARTGSSYEQYF. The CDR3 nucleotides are TGCAGCGTCGCCCGGACAGGGAGCTCCTACGAGCAGTACTTC.

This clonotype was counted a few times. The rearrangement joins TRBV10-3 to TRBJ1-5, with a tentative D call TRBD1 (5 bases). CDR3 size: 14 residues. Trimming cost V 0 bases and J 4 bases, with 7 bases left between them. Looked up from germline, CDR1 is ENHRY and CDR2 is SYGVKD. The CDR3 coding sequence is TGTGCCATCAGTGAGTCAGGGGAGAATCAGCCCCAGCATTTT. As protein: CAISESGENQPQHF.

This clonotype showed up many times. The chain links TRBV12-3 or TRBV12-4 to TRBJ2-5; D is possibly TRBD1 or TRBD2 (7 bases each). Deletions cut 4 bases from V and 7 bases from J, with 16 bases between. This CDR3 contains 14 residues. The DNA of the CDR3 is TGTGCCAGCAGTTACGGAACAGGGGAGGGGACCCAGTACTTC. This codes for CASSYGTGEGTQYF.

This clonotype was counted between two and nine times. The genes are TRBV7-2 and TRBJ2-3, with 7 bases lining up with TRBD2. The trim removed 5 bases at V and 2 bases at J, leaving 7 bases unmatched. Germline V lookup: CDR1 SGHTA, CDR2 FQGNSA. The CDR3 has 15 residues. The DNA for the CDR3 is TGTGCCAGCAGCGGGGGGGGTCCAACCACAGATACGCAGTATTTT. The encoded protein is CASSGGGPTTDTQYF. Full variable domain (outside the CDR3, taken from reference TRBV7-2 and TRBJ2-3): GAGVSQSPSNKVTEKGKDVELRCDPISGHTALYWYRQSLGQGLEFLIYFQGNSAPDKSGLPSDRFSAERTGGSVSTLTIQRTQQEDSAVYLCASSGGGPTTDTQYFGPGTRLTVL.

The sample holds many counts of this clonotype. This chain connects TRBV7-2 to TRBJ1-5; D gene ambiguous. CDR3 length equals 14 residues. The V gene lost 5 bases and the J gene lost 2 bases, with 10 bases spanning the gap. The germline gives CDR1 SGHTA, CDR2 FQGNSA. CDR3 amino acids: CASSREGGNQPQHF. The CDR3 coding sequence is TGTGCCAGCAGCCGAGAAGGAGGCAATCAGCCCCAGCATTTT.

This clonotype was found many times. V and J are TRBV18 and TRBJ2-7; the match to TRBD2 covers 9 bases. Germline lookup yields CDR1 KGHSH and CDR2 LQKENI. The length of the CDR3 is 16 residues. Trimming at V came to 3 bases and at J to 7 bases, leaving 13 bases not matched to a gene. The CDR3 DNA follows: TGTGCCAGCTCACCCTTAGCGGGGGATTCCTCTGGTGAGCAGTACTTC. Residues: CASSPLAGDSSGEQYF.

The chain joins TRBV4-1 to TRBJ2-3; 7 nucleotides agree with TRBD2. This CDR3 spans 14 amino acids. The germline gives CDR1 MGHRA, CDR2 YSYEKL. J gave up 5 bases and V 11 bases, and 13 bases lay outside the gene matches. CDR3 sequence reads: CAVGLVPFVDTQYF. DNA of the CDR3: TGCGCCGTAGGACTAGTCCCGTTTGTAGATACGCAGTATTTT.

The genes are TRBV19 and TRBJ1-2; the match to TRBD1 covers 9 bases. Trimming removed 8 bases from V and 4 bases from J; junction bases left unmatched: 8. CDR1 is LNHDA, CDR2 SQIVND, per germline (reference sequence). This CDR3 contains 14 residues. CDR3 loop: CASGRQGVGYGYTF. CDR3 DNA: TGTGCCAGTGGAAGACAGGGGGTCGGCTATGGCTACACCTTC.

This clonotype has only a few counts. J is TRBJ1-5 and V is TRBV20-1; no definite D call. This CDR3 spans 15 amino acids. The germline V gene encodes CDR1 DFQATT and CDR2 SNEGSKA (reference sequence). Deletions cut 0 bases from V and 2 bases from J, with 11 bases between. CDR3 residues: CSARDSLAGNQPQHF. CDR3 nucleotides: TGCAGTGCTAGAGATAGTCTGGCGGGCAATCAGCCCCAGCATTTT.

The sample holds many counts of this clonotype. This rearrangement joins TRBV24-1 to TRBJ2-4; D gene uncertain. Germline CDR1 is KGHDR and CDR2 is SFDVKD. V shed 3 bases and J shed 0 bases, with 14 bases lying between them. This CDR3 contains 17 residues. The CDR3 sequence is CATSDPRRDGAKNIQYF. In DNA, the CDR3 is TGTGCCACCAGTGATCCCCGAAGGGATGGAGCCAAAAACATTCAGTACTTC.

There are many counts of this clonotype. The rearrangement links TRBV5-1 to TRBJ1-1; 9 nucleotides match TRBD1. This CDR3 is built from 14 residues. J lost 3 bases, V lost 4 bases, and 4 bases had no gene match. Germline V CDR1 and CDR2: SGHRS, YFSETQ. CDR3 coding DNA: TGCGCCAGCAGCCCGGGACAGGGACACACTGAAGCTTTCTTT. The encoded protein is CASSPGQGHTEAFF.

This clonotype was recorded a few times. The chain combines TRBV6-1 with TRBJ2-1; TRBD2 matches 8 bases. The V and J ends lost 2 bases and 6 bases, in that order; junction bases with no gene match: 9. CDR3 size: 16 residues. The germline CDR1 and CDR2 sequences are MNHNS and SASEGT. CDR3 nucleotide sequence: TGTGCCAGCAGTGAACGTGGGGGACTAGTGAGCAATGAGCAGTTCTTC. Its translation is CASSERGGLVSNEQFF.

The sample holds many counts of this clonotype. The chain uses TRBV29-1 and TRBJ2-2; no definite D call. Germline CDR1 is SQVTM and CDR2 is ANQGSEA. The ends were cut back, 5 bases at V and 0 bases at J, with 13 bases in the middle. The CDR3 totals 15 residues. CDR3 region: CSVSALSTNTGELFF. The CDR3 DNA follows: TGCAGCGTTTCTGCATTGAGTACGAACACCGGGGAGCTGTTTTTT.